This record concerns one TCR beta chain sequence. Germline CDR1 reads MNHNS; CDR2 reads SASEGT. The junction had 10 bases not matched to a gene; V was cut back by 3 bases and J by 6 bases. CDR3 length: 15 residues. The data are from a study of chemoradiotherapy in HPV16-positive cancers. TCRdb's table, derived via immunoSEQ multiplex PCR, lists solely in-frame clones and lacks some. The table has several thousand clones, roughly 73% seen once. The sequence was obtained from a human donor with HPV-associated anogenital cancer. The sample was acquired from a patient who underwent chemoradiotherapy. The V call is TRBV6-1, the J call TRBJ1-1; 7 positions agree with TRBD1. The CDR3 region is CASSDPGTVGSEAFF. As DNA, the CDR3 is TGTGCCAGCAGTGACCCGGGGACAGTAGGCTCTGAAGCTTTCTTT.